A selection of T cell receptor beta chains follows, all from one sample in a study of shared clonotypes between healthy human individuals. Measured with immunoSEQ multiplex PCR; TCRdb has only the in-frame clones, and not every one. Counted here are fewer than 1.6 million clones, around 98.5% occurring once; the ten biggest clones make up 0.36%. What was sequenced was naive CD4+ T cells sorted from blood. The receptor source for this set is a man younger than 40 in good health. CDR3s include the opening cysteine and the closing phenylalanine or tryptophan. Fields, in order: V gene, CDR3 protein.

>TRBV18
CASSFDIYNEQFF
>TRBV2
CASSVSGSNYGYTF
>TRBV29-1
CSVRARFSGNTIYF
>TRBV5-1
CASSPGARAFYEQYF
>TRBV5-6
CASSESNEQFF
>TRBV7-9
CASSSSGKDTGELFF
>TRBV10-3
CAIRRTGVSYNEQFF
>TRBV19
CASSRQGPQETQYF
>TRBV28
CASSLIRGNYEQYF
>TRBV7-9
CASSSLSGSGDTQYF
>TRBV11-2
CASSPAGVARGGNEQFF
>TRBV15
CATSRDRPTGFYEQYF
>TRBV9
CASSVATGKWNEQFF
>TRBV29-1
CSSASGSETQYF
>TRBV19
CASRKSGGGTEAFF
>TRBV28
CASGSKYF
>TRBV6-1
CASSPNQETQYF
>TRBV6-1
CASSIRQGSYEQYF
>TRBV7-9
CASSPGTAKQETQYF
>TRBV28
CASGRGGPTYEQYF
>TRBV18
CASSPPRRDYNEQFF
>TRBV6-4
CASSKSGNSYEQYF
>TRBV18
CASSPDSPIDNEQFF
>TRBV10-3
CAIPDPAGRGNYGYTF
>TRBV9
CASSVDGTSGSLFF
>TRBV9
CASSPGTSGSTDTQYF
>TRBV27
CASSSPPWAEQYF
>TRBV5-4
CASSLAASGSYEQYF
>TRBV4-1
CASSFQLAESTDTQYF
>TRBV9
CASSRTSGTYNEQFF
>TRBV18
CASSPGAGMNTEAFF
>TRBV7-7
CASSPSSGTDTQYF
>TRBV7-6
CASSLGPTVGELFF
>TRBV29-1
CSVEVRAYEQFF
>TRBV7-6
CASSETSGIAATQYF
>TRBV28
CASSRGTGGGNYGYTF
>TRBV6-1
CASSDGQINGYTF
>TRBV11-2
CASSPTTGEKLFF
>TRBV9
CASIQTPSGVGSLYEQYF
>TRBV29-1
CSAQKTGATSTDTQYF
>TRBV14
CASSLTWAVQETQYF
>TRBV19
CASSPSIGEQYF
>TRBV5-1
CATTGGDTGELFF
>TRBV19
CASMSVGWGTEAFF
>TRBV19
CASSGVAKNIQYF
>TRBV28
CASSFAGGGEKLFF
>TRBV5-1
CASSSRQGRETQYF
>TRBV18
CASSPLSRYRTDTQYF
>TRBV29-1
CSVRAGGPNTGELFF